This T cell receptor beta chain derives from a study of T cell responses to AZD1222 COVID-19 vaccine. Overall study findings and caveats: Among AZD1222 vaccinees, only six were seropositive at baseline. White British donors predominated, females outnumbered males, and clonal diversity was possibly underestimated. CD4 TCRs linked to vaccination spanned spike, dominating at 160-218 and 743-854.

This clone is a singleton in its sample. The antigen remains undetermined. Repertoires were generated with immunoSEQ multiplex PCR, while TCRdb's copy carries only in-frame clones and drops some. The sample lists about 180,000 clones, about 93% occurring once. Trimming cost V 6 bases and J 5 bases, with 8 bases left between them. This CDR3 is 12 amino acids long. The clonotype originates from an adult who received the AZD1222 COVID-19 vaccine. The V gene is TRBV12-3 or TRBV12-4, the J gene TRBJ1-5; D remains unclear. The specimen was peripheral blood, collected 28 days after the second AZD1222 dose. CDR3 bases: TGTGCCAGCAGAGATGGGTATCAGCCCCAGCATTTT. Residues: CASRDGYQPQHF.